Following are 25 T cell receptor beta chains from one sample sequenced in a study of T cells in Graves' hyperthyroidism and ophthalmopathy. RNA transcripts yielded amplified TCR beta CDR3 regions. A set of HTBI primers served as the primers for a first-round RT-PCR of the TCR CDR3. A single record per CDR3 protein comes from TCRdb applying MiXCR to the multiplex PCR reads. This table has 600,000 to 800,000 distinct CDR3 sequences, 35% appearing once. Source material: blood. The receptor source for this set is a woman in her 40s with Graves' hyperthyroidism.

This clonotype was seen only a few times. The rearrangement links TRBV5-1 to TRBJ1-2, with a tentative D call TRBD1 (6 bases). Germline V gives CDR1 SGHRS, CDR2 YFSETQ. Trimming removed 4 bases at V and 2 bases at J, with 15 bases between. The CDR3 contains 15 residues. The CDR3 sequence: CASSPRDTPNYGYTF. CDR3 coding DNA: TGCGCCAGCAGCCCACGGGACACCCCAAACTATGGCTACACCTTC.

Many counts were recorded for this clonotype. The chain is built from TRBV14 and TRBJ1-1; possible D gene TRBD1, 6 bases. The ends were cut back, 4 bases at V and 0 bases at J, with 12 bases in the middle. Germline lookup yields CDR1 SGHDN and CDR2 FVKESK. The CDR3 is 15 amino acids. CDR3 sequence: CASSRTDRLNTEAFF. The DNA of the CDR3 is TGTGCCAGCAGCCGAACAGACAGGTTGAACACTGAAGCTTTCTTT.

The chain couples TRBV29-1 to TRBJ2-7; 10 bases line up with TRBD1. Germline V gives CDR1 SQVTM, CDR2 ANQGSEA. The V segment lost 4 bases and the J segment 7 bases; nucleotides outside the gene matches: 1. This CDR3 spans 11 amino acids. The CDR3 DNA follows: TGCAGCGTTGGGACAGGGGGTGAGCAGTACTTC. Protein product: CSVGTGGEQYF.

This clonotype was seen many times. The V gene is TRBV9, the J gene TRBJ1-5; D gene ambiguous. The CDR3 is made up of 13 amino acids. V was pared by 0 bases and J by 6 bases, with 7 bases between. Germline values: CDR1 SGDLS, CDR2 YYNGEE. The CDR3 sequence is CASSVGGGQPQHF. Written as DNA, the CDR3 is TGTGCCAGCAGCGTAGGAGGTGGTCAGCCCCAGCATTTT. Complete variable domain (other parts from reference TRBV9 and TRBJ1-5): DSGVTQTPKHLITATGQRVTLRCSPRSGDLSVYWYQQSLDQGLQFLIQYYNGEERAKGNILERFSAQQFPDLHSELNLSSLELGDSALYFCASSVGGGQPQHFGDGTRLSIL.

The chain employs TRBV7-6 and TRBJ2-7; 7 nucleotides align to TRBD1. Germline-derived CDR1 and CDR2 are SGHVS and FNYEAQ. This CDR3 comprises 13 residues. Trimming took 1 base from V and 6 from J; bases not matched to a gene: 3. The DNA for the CDR3 is TGTGCCAGCAGCTTAGGCCGACAGGGCGAGCAGTACTTC. This sequence encodes CASSLGRQGEQYF. Filled out from reference TRBV7-6 and TRBJ2-7, the complete variable domain reads GAGVSQSPRYKVTKRGQDVALRCDPISGHVSLYWYRQALGQGPEFLTYFNYEAQQDKSGLPNDRFSAERPEGSISTLTIQRTEQRDSAMYRCASSLGRQGEQYFGPGTRLTVT.

This clonotype was picked up many times. The rearrangement uses TRBV29-1 and TRBJ1-3; weak D call: TRBD1 (6 bases). V lost 0 bases and J lost 4, with 10 bases in between. Looked up from germline, CDR1 is SQVTM and CDR2 is ANQGSEA. This CDR3 is 14 amino acids long. The CDR3 reads CSVEDGGLGNTIYF. The DNA for the CDR3 is TGCAGCGTTGAAGACGGGGGGCTGGGAAACACCATATATTTT.

This clonotype appeared many times. V and J are TRBV20-1 and TRBJ2-7; D could derive from TRBD1 or TRBD2 (5 bases each). The CDR3 loop spans 11 amino acids. Trimming pared 3 bases from V and 4 bases from J, leaving 7 bases between. Germline V gives CDR1 DFQATT, CDR2 SNEGSKA (reference sequence). The DNA for the CDR3 is TGCAGTGCTAGGGGGACGTACGAGCAGTACTTC. Its protein product is CSARGTYEQYF.

V gene TRBV7-9 combines with J gene TRBJ1-4; TRBD1 might be the D (6 bases). CDR3 length: 18 amino acids. Germline CDR1 reads SEHNR; CDR2 reads FQNEAQ (reference sequence). Between the trimmed V and J ends, which lost 3 bases and 7 bases, there was a span of 24 bases. CDR3 nucleotides: TGTGCCAGCAGCTTCTGGGAAGGGGGTTTGGAATTTGGTGAAAAACTGTTTTTT. It encodes CASSFWEGGLEFGEKLFF.

This clonotype appeared a few times. The junction departs from germline at one end; a sequencing error may be responsible. The DNA for the CDR3 is TGTGCCAGCAGTTACTCGATTGCAGCGGGGGTCTACTACGAGCAGTACTTC. It yields the protein CASSYSIAAGVYYEQYF. The chain is built from TRBV10-3 and TRBJ2-7; 8 bases agree with TRBD2. The CDR3 loop spans 17 amino acids. The germline CDR1 and CDR2 sequences are ENHRY and SYGVKD.

Concerning this clonotype itself: A much more abundant neighbour one base away suggests this may be a read error. The chain has TRBV10-1 and TRBJ2-2; tentative D call: TRBD1 (6 bases). Germline assignment: CDR1 WNHNN and CDR2 SYGVQD (reference sequence). The CDR3 covers 14 residues. CDR3 residues: CPSSDGTPTGELFF. In nucleotides, the CDR3 is TGCCCCAGCAGTGATGGGACACCCACCGGGGAGCTGTTTTTT.

CDR3 sequence: CAISEEGCGYTF. The CDR3 DNA reads TGTGCCATCAGTGAAGAGGGTTGCGGCTACACCTTC. The chain is built from TRBV10-3 and TRBJ1-2; no clear D gene. Germline V gene data show CDR1 as ENHRY and CDR2 as SYGVKD. CDR3 length: 12 residues. V was clipped by 3 bases and J by 8 bases, with 10 bases between them.

This clonotype was recorded at least ten times. The chain employs TRBV4-2 and TRBJ1-2, with TRBD1 identical over 7 bases. The trim removed 5 bases at V and 3 bases at J, leaving 9 bases unmatched. CDR3 length equals 15 residues. Germline V lookup: CDR1 LGHNA, CDR2 YNFKEQ. In DNA form, the CDR3 reads TGTGCCAGCAGCGGCGACGAGGGGGCCGACTATGGCTACACCTTC. Residues: CASSGDEGADYGYTF.

This clonotype was recorded at least ten times. The chain recombines TRBV9 with TRBJ2-5; 8 nucleotides align to TRBD1. Germline CDR1 and CDR2: SGDLS and YYNGEE. Trimming took 4 bases from V and 4 from J; bases not matched to a gene: 9. This CDR3 has 15 residues. This chain's CDR3 is CASSTYRGVGETQYF. CDR3 DNA sequence: TGTGCCAGCAGCACCTACAGGGGGGTTGGAGAGACCCAGTACTTC.

This clonotype has a count of ten or more. J is TRBJ1-1 and V is TRBV29-1, with TRBD1 matching over 7 bases. This CDR3 is 14 amino acids long. CDR1 SQVTM and CDR2 ANQGSEA come from the germline V gene. The trim removed 7 bases at V and 7 bases at J, leaving 15 bases unmatched. The CDR3 DNA reads TGCAGCGATCGTTTGTGGCAGGGGGGTGGTGAAGCTTTCTTT. Protein: CSDRLWQGGGEAFF.

This chain joins TRBV5-6 and TRBJ2-5; D not resolved. CDR1 is SGHDT, CDR2 YYEEEE, per germline. V was shortened by 4 bases and J by 5 bases, with 12 bases between the two germline ends. This CDR3 has 13 amino acids. The CDR3 DNA reads as TGTGCCAGCAGCGCCGCGGCCTGGGAGACCCAGTACTTC. It yields the protein CASSAAAWETQYF.

This chain uses TRBV29-1 with TRBJ1-1, with 7 bases fitting TRBD1. CDR3 size: 14 residues. V lost 5 bases to trimming and J lost 1 base; unmatched junction nucleotides: 7. Germline V gives CDR1 SQVTM, CDR2 ANQGSEA. This CDR3 reads CSVTGTAENTEAFF. CDR3 sequence (DNA): TGCAGCGTTACAGGGACAGCCGAGAACACTGAAGCTTTCTTT. The entire variable domain, with the rest obtained from reference TRBV29-1 and TRBJ1-1, is as follows: SAVISQKPSRDICQRGTSLTIQCQVDSQVTMMFWYRQQPGQSLTLIATANQGSEATYESGFVIDKFPISRPNLTFSTLTVSNMSPEDSSIYLCSVTGTAENTEAFFGQGTRLTVV.

In regard to this clonotype: This likely comes from a read error, as the CDR3 has no conserved phenylalanine or tryptophan at its end. The DNA is omitted, as the CDR3 cannot be located on it reliably, and the CDR3 follows TCRdb's listing. This chain connects TRBV15 to TRBJ2-6; TRBD2, the table's D call, was not compared with the DNA. The length of the CDR3 is 11 amino acids, counting both ends. Germline CDR1 reads LNHNV; CDR2 reads YYDKDF (reference sequence). CDR3 region: CATSALRRGTS.

The chain joins TRBV7-8 to TRBJ1-5, with D possibly TRBD1 on 6 matching bases. The V and J ends lost 5 bases and 0 bases respectively, with 14 bases between them. The germline V gene has CDR1 SGHVS and CDR2 FQNEAQ. This CDR3 comprises 16 residues. CDR3: CASSLRDTISNQPQHF. The CDR3 DNA reads as TGTGCCAGCAGCCTCCGGGACACCATTAGCAATCAGCCCCAGCATTTT. Looking up the rest from reference TRBV7-8 and TRBJ1-5 gives the full variable domain: GAGVSQSPRYKVAKRGQDVALRCDPISGHVSLFWYQQALGQGPEFLTYFQNEAQLDKSGLPSDRFFAERPEGSVSTLKIQRTQQEDSAVYLCASSLRDTISNQPQHFGDGTRLSIL.

The chain links TRBV10-3 to TRBJ1-6, with 7 bases that match TRBD1. CDR3 length: 15 amino acids. Germline assignment: CDR1 ENHRY and CDR2 SYGVKD. V gave up 3 bases and J gave up 1 base; unmatched junction bases: 0. The CDR3: CAISEQGSYNSPLHF. CDR3 nucleotide sequence: TGTGCCATCAGTGAACAGGGGTCCTATAATTCACCCCTCCACTTT.

The sample holds a few counts of this clonotype. The chain is built from TRBV19 and TRBJ1-1; no definite D call. Between the trimmed V and J ends, which lost 11 bases and 5 bases, there was a span of 12 bases. This CDR3 comprises 11 residues. The V gene's germline CDR1 is LNHDA and CDR2 SQIVND (reference sequence). In DNA form, the CDR3 reads TGTGCCGACAACGGAGGGACTGAAGCTTTCTTT. Protein product: CADNGGTEAFF. The whole variable domain, filled in from reference TRBV19 and TRBJ1-1, reads DGGITQSPKYLFRKEGQNVTLSCEQNLNHDAMYWYRQDPGQGLRLIYYSQIVNDFQKGDIAEGYSVSREKKESFPLTVTSAQKNPTAFYLCADNGGTEAFFGQGTRLTVV.

A few counts support this clonotype. The gene calls are TRBV10-2 and TRBJ2-2; 8 bases fit TRBD1. The CDR3 is 16 amino acids. CDR1 WSHSY and CDR2 SAAADI come from the germline V gene. J was trimmed by 0 bases and V by 10 bases; bases with no gene match: 10. CDR3 sequence: CATKWTGRTNTGELFF. The CDR3 region has the DNA TGCGCCACCAAATGGACAGGGAGAACGAACACCGGGGAGCTGTTTTTT.

This clonotype was recorded many times. J is TRBJ1-2 and V is TRBV6-6, with D tentatively TRBD1 (6 bases). V gave up 0 bases and J gave up 6 bases, with 20 bases separating them. CDR3 size: 17 residues. From germline, CDR1 is MNHNY and CDR2 SVGAGI (reference sequence). The CDR3 nucleotides are TGTGCCAGCAGTTACTCGATGGTGGGGACAAGGGGCGATGGCTACACCTTC. Translated, it gives CASSYSMVGTRGDGYTF.

V is TRBV6-5 and J is TRBJ1-6; unclear D gene. Trimming left V 0 bases short and J 7 bases short, with 7 bases between. CDR1 is MNHEY and CDR2 is SVGAGI in the germline V gene. The CDR3 length is 14 residues. CDR3 sequence (DNA): TGTGCCAGCAGTTACTCGGGGAGCAATTCACCCCTCCACTTT. Its translation: CASSYSGSNSPLHF.

There are a few counts of this clonotype. As the CDR3 is not closed by the conserved phenylalanine or tryptophan, this likely results from a read error. This chain joins TRBV12-3 or TRBV12-4 and TRBJ2-7, with D possibly being TRBD1 (5 bases). This CDR3 is 11 amino acids long. Trimming cost V 6 bases and J 6 bases, with 9 bases left between them. The CDR3 is CASSPGAEQYS. The DNA of the CDR3 is TGTGCCAGCAGCCCTGGGGCCGAGCAGTACTCC.

This clonotype was found many times. The rearrangement links TRBV7-9 to TRBJ1-1, with a possible D match to TRBD1 (6 bases). The V end lost 7 bases, the J end lost 6 bases, and 15 bases lay between the germline ends. The CDR3 is made up of 13 amino acids. Germline CDR1 reads SEHNR; CDR2 reads FQNEAQ (reference sequence). CDR3 protein: CASNPAGVAEAFF. The CDR3 DNA follows: TGTGCCAGCAACCCGGCAGGGGTAGCTGAAGCTTTCTTT.